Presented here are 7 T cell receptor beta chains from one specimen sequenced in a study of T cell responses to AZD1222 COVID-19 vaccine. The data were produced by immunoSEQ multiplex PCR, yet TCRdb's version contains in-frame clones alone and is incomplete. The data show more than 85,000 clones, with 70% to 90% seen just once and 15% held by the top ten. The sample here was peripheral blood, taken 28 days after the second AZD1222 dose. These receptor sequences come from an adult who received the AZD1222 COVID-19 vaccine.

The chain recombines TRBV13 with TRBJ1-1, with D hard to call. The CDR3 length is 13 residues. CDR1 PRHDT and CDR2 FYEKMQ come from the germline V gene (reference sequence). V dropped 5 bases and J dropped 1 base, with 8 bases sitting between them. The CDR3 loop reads CASSPWTNTEAFF. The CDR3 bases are TGTGCCAGCAGCCCATGGACGAACACTGAAGCTTTCTTT.

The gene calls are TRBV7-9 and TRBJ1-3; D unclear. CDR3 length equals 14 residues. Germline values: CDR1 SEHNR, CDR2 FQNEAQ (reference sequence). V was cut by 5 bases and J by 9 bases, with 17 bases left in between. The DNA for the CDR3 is TGTGCCAGCAGCCTAACGGGCGCGTCTATCACCATATATTTT. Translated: CASSLTGASITIYF.

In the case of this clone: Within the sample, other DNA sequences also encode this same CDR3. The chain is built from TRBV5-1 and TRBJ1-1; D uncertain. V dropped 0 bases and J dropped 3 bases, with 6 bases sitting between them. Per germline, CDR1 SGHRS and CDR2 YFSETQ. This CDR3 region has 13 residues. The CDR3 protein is CASSLGGDTEAFF. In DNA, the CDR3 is TGCGCCAGCAGCTTGGGCGGGGACACTGAAGCTTTCTTT.

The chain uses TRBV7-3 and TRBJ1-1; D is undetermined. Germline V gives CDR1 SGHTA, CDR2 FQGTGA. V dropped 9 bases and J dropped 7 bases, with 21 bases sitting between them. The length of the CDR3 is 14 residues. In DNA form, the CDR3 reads TGTGCCAGGAAGATGGAGGCAGACGATAGTGAAGCTTTCTTT. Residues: CARKMEADDSEAFF.

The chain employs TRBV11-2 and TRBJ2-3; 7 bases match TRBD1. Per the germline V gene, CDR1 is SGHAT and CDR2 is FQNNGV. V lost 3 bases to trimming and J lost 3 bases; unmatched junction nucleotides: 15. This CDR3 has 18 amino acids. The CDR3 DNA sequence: TGTGCCAGCAGCTTGGGCTTCGAAGGGGGCGTCTGGACAGATACGCAGTATTTT. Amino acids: CASSLGFEGGVWTDTQYF. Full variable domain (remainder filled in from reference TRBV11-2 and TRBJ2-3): EAGVAQSPRYKIIEKRQSVAFWCNPISGHATLYWYQQILGQGPKLLIQFQNNGVVDDSQLPKDRFSAERLKGVDSTLKIQPAKLEDSAVYLCASSLGFEGGVWTDTQYFGPGTRLTVL.

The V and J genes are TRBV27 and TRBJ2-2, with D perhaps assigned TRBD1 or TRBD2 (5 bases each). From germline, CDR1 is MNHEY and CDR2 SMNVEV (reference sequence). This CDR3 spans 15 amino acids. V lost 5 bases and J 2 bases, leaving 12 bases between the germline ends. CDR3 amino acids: CASSLRDPNTGELFF. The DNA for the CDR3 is TGTGCCAGCAGTCTCCGGGACCCAAACACCGGGGAGCTGTTTTTT.

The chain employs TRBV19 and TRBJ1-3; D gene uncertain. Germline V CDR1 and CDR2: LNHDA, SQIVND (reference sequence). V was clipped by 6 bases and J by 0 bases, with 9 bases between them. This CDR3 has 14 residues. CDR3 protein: CASSYSYSGNTIYF. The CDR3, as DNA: TGTGCCAGTAGCTACTCATACTCTGGAAACACCATATATTTT.